This T cell receptor (beta chain) was sequenced in a study of T-cell reconstitution after alpha-beta-depleted transplantation in children. Preparation of the TCRbeta library was carried out with unique molecular identifiers. TCRdb re-called the PCR reads with MiXCR, one entry per CDR3 protein. The table has around 400,000 distinct CDR3 sequences, 11% seen once. The CDR3 length is 14 residues. V was pared by 6 bases and J by 6 bases, with 21 bases between. The germline gives CDR1 DFQATT, CDR2 SNEGSKA (reference sequence). The sequencing used PBMCs from the stem cell graft donor, collected from the stem cell graft. V is TRBV20-1 and J is TRBJ2-7; maybe TRBD2 (5 bases). This clonotype originated in a human donor who donated a stem cell graft to a child with acute myeloid leukemia. The CDR3 DNA is TGCAGTGCGCCCCGGCCGGGATTAGAGCTCGAGCAGTACTTC. Translating gives CSAPRPGLELEQYF.